The rows below give T cell receptor beta chains drawn from one sample of a study of shared clonotypes between healthy human individuals. Here immunoSEQ multiplex PCR was the method, and the copy in TCRdb shows in-frame clones only, minus some. The sample includes some 2.1 million clones, roughly 94% of them seen just once. The specimen sequenced was naive CD4+ T cells sorted from blood. Every receptor here comes from a young man in good health. The conserved cysteine and the conserved F or W are not part of the CDR3 here. A D gene is named only where the DNA matches it firmly.

- TRBJ1-1 TRBV11-2 ASSLTSQNTEAF
TRBD1 TRBJ2-5 TRBV19 ASSTGQGGGTQY
- TRBJ2-5 TRBV5-1 ASSKGHPQETQY
- TRBJ2-7 TRBV9 ASSKTSGLYEQY
TRBD2 TRBJ2-1 TRBV13 ASSLPMLAGDNEQF
- TRBJ1-5 TRBV28 ASSFFQVPNQPQH
- TRBJ2-1 TRBV6-5 ASSYGTGSYYNEQF
- TRBJ2-5 TRBV5-1 ASRRFRLVEETQY
TRBD1 TRBJ1-4 TRBV11-2 ASSLVQGIVNEKLF
TRBD1 TRBJ1-1 TRBV7-9 ASSLTQGASAF
- TRBJ2-1 TRBV19 ASSSDSNNEQF
TRBD2 TRBJ2-1 TRBV30 AWSVRLAGDNEQF
TRBD1 TRBJ1-1 TRBV2 ASSERTGENTEAF
TRBD2 TRBJ2-2 TRBV7-2 ASSPLPLAGAWGGELF